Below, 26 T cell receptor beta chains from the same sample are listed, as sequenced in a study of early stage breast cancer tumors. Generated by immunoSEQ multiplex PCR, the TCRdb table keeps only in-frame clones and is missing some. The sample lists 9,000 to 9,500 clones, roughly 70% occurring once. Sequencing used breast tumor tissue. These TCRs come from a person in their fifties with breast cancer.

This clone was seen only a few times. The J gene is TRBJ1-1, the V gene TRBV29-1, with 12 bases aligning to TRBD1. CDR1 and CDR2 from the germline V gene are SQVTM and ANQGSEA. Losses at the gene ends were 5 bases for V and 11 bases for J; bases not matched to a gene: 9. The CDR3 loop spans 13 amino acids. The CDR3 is CSVTGTGGKNAFF. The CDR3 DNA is TGCAGCGTTACCGGGACAGGGGGCAAGAATGCTTTCTTT.

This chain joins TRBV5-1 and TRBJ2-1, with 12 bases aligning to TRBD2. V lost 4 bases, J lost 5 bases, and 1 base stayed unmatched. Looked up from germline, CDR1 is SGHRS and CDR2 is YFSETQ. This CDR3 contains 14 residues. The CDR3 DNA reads TGCGCCAGCAGCCGACTAGCGGGAGACAATGAGCAGTTCTTC. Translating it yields CASSRLAGDNEQFF.

CDR3: CASSSYRHGETQYF. CDR3 DNA sequence: TGTGCCAGCAGTTCCTACAGGCATGGGGAGACCCAGTACTTC. This chain connects TRBV28 to TRBJ2-5, with D tentatively TRBD1 (5 bases). Per the germline V gene, CDR1 is MDHEN and CDR2 is SYDVKM. CDR3 length: 14 amino acids. Trimming stripped 4 bases from V and 5 bases from J, with 14 bases between.

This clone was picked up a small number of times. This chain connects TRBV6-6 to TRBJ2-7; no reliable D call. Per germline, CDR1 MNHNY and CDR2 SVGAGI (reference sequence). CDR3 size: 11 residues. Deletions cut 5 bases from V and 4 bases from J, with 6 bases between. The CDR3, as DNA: TGTGCCAGCAGTCCCTTTTACGAGCAGTACTTC. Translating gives CASSPFYEQYF.

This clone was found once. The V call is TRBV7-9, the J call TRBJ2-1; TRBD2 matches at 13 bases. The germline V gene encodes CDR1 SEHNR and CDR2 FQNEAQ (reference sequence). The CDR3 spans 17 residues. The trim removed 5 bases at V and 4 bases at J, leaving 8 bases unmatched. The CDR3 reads CASSPTSGRAGYNEQFF. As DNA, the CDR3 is TGTGCCAGCAGCCCTACTAGCGGGAGGGCAGGGTACAATGAGCAGTTCTTC.

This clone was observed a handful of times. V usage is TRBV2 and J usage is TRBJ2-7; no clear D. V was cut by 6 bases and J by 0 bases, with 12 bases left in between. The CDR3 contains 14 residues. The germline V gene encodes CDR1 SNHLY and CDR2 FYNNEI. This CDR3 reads CASRDQVSSYEQYF. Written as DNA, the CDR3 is TGTGCCAGCAGGGATCAGGTTAGCTCCTACGAGCAGTACTTC.

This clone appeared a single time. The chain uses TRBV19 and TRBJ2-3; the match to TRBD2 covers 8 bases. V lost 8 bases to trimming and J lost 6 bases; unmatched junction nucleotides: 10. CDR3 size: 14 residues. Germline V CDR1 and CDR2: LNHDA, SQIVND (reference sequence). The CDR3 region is CASRVAGGWDTQYF. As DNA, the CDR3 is TGTGCCAGTCGAGTCGCGGGGGGTTGGGATACGCAGTATTTT. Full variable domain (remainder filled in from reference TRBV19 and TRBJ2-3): DGGITQSPKYLFRKEGQNVTLSCEQNLNHDAMYWYRQDPGQGLRLIYYSQIVNDFQKGDIAEGYSVSREKKESFPLTVTSAQKNPTAFYLCASRVAGGWDTQYFGPGTRLTVL.

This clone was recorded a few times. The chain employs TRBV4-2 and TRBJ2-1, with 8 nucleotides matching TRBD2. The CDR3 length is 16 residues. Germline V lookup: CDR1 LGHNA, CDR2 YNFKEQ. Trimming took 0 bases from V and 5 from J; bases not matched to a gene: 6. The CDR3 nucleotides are TGTGCCAGCAGCCAAGAGGAAGCGGGGGTGGACAATGAGCAGTTCTTC. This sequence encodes CASSQEEAGVDNEQFF.

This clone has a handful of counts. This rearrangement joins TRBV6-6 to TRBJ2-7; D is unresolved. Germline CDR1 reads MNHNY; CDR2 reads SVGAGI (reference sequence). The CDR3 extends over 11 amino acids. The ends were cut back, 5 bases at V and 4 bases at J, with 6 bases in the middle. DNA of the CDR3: TGTGCCAGCAGTCAAAGTTACGAGCAGTACTTC. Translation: CASSQSYEQYF.

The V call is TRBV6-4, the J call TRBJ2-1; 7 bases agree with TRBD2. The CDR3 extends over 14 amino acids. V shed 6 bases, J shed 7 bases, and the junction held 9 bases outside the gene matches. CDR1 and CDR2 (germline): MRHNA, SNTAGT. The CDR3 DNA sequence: TGTGCCAGCAGACGGACTAGTTCTTCGAATGAGCAGTTCTTC. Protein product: CASRRTSSSNEQFF.

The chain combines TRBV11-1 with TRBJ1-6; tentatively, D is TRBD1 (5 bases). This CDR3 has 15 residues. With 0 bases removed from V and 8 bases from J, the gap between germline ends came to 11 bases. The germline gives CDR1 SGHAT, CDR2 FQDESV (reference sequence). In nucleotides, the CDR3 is TGTGCCAGCAGCTTAGCTCCGGGGGTGTATTCACCCCTCCACTTT. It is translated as CASSLAPGVYSPLHF.

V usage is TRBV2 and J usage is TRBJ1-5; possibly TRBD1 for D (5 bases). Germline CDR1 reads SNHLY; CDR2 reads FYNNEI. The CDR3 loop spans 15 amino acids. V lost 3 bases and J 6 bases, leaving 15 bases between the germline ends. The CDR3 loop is CASSDPRVVGQPQHF. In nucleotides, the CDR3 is TGTGCCAGCAGTGACCCCAGGGTGGTCGGTCAGCCCCAGCATTTT.

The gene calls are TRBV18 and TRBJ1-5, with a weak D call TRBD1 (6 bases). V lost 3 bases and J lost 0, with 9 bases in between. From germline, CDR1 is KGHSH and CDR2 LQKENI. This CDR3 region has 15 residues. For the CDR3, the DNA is TGTGCCAGCTCACCTCTGACAGGTAGCAATCAGCCCCAGCATTTT. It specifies CASSPLTGSNQPQHF.

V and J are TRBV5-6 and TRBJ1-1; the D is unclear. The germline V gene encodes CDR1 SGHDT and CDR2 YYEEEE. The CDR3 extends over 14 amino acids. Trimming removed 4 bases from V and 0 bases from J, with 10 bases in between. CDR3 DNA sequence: TGTGCCAGCAGCCCGCTGCGCCTGAACACTGAAGCTTTCTTT. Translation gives CASSPLRLNTEAFF.

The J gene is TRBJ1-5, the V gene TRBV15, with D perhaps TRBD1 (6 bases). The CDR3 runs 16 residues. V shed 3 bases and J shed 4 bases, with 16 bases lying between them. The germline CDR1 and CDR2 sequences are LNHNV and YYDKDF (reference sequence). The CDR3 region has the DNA TGTGCCACCAGCAGGGGGACACAGGAGGTAAATCAGCCCCAGCATTTT. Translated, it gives CATSRGTQEVNQPQHF.

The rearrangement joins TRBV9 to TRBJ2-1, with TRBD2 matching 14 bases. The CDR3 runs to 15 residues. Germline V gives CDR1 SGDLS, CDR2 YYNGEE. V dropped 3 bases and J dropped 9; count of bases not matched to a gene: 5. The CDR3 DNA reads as TGTGCCAGCAGCGCCCCGGGACTAGCGGGGGCTGAGCAGTTCTTC. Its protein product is CASSAPGLAGAEQFF.

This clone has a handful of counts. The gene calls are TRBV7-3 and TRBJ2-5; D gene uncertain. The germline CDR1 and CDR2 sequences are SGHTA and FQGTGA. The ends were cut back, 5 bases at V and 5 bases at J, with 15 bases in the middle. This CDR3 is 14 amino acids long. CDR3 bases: TGTGCCAGCAGCGCTACCCAAAGCCTGGAGACCCAGTACTTC. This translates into CASSATQSLETQYF.

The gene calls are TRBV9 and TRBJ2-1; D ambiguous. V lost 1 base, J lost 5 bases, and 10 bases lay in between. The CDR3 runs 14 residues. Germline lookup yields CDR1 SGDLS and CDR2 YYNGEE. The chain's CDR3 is CASSVWSTNNEQFF. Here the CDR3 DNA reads TGTGCCAGCAGCGTATGGTCAACGAACAATGAGCAGTTCTTC.

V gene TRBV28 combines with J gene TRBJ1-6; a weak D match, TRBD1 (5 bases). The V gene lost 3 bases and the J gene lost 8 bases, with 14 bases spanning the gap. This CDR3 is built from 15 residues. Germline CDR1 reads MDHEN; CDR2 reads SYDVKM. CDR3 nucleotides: TGTGCCAGCAGTTTGGTCGGGGGGGTAGATTCACCCCTCCACTTT. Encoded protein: CASSLVGGVDSPLHF.

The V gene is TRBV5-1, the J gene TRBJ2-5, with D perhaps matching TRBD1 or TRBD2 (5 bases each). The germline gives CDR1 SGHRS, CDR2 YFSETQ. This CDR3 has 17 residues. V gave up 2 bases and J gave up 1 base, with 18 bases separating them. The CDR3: CASSFMRGDGFQETQYF. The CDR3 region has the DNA TGCGCCAGCAGCTTTATGCGAGGGGACGGGTTCCAAGAGACCCAGTACTTC.

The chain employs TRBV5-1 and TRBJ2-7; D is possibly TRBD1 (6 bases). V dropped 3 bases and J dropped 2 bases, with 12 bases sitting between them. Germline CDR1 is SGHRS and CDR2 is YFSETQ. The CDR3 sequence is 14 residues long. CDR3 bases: TGCGCCAGCAGCTCAACCGGGACAACCTACGAGCAGTACTTC. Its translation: CASSSTGTTYEQYF. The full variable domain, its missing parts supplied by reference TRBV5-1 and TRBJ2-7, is KAGVTQTPRYLIKTRGQQVTLSCSPISGHRSVSWYQQTPGQGLQFLFEYFSETQRNKGNFPGRFSGRQFSNSRSEMNVSTLELGDSALYLCASSSTGTTYEQYFGPGTRLTVT.

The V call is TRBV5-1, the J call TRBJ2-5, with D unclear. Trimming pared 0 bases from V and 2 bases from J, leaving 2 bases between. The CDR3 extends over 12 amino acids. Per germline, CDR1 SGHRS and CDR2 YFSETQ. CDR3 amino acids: CASSLGQETQYF. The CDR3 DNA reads TGCGCCAGCAGCTTGGGGCAAGAGACCCAGTACTTC.

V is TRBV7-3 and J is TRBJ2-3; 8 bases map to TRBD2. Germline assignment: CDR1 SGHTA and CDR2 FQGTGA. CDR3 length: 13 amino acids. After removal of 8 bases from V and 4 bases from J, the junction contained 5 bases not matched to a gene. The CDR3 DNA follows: TGTGCCAGCGCCCGGGGGGGACCAGATACGCAGTATTTT. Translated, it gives CASARGGPDTQYF.

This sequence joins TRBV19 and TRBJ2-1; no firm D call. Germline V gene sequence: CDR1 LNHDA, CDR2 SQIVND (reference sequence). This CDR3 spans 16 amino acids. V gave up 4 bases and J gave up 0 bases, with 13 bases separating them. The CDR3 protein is CASSTIRMTSYNEQFF. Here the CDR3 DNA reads TGTGCCAGTAGTACGATTCGGATGACCTCCTACAATGAGCAGTTCTTC.

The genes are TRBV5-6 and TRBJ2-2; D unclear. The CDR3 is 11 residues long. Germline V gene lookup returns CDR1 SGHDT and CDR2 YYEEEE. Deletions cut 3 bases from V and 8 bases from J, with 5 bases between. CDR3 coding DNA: TGTGCCAGCAGCTCCTTAGGGGAGCTGTTTTTT. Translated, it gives CASSSLGELFF.

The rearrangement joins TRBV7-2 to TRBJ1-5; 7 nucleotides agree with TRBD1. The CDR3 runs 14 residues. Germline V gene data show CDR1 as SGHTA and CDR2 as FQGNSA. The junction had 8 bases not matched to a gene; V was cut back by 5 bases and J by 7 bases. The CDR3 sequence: CASSTGQAGQPQHF. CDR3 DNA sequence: TGTGCCAGCAGCACCGGACAGGCGGGCCAGCCCCAGCATTTT.